These 2 T cell receptor beta chains were all obtained from the same sample, sequenced in a study of control samples from healthy donors and cancer patients. Only in-frame clones appear in the TCRdb table, and some are missing; sequencing was by immunoSEQ multiplex PCR. The sample has a few hundred thousand clones, 90% seen once. Sequenced: PBMCs. These receptors were collected from a man aged 40-50 years with head and neck cancer.

The genes are TRBV9 and TRBJ2-3; D may be TRBD1 (6 bases). Germline lookup yields CDR1 SGDLS and CDR2 YYNGEE. The V end was cut by 6 bases, the J end by 5 bases, with 22 bases between. The CDR3 totals 16 residues. The CDR3 is CASTLKQGHLGDTQYF. Written as DNA, the CDR3 is TGTGCCAGCACCCTCAAACAGGGCCACCTAGGAGATACGCAGTATTTT.

J is TRBJ1-4 and V is TRBV27; possibly TRBD1 for D (5 bases). The V end lost 6 bases, the J end lost 7 bases, and 12 bases lay between the germline ends. Germline V lookup: CDR1 MNHEY, CDR2 SMNVEV (reference sequence). The CDR3 has 13 amino acids. This CDR3 is CASSPGGGEKLFF. The CDR3 bases are TGTGCCAGCAGCCCCGGGGGGGGTGAAAAACTGTTTTTT.